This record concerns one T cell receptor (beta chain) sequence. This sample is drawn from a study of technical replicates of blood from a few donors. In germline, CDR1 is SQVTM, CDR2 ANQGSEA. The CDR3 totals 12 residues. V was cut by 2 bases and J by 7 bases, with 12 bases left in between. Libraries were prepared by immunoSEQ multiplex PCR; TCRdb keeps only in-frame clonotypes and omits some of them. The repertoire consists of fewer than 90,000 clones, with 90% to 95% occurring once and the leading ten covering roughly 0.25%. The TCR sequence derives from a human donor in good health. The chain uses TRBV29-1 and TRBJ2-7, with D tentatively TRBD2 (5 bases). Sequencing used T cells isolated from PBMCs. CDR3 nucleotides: TGCAGCGTTGAACGAGAACTAGGGGAGCAGTACTTC. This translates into CSVERELGEQYF.